The present T cell receptor beta chain was sequenced within a study of identical twins. TCRdb reprocessed the 5' RACE reads with MiXCR, giving one entry per CDR3 protein. Among roughly 350,000 distinct CDR3 sequences, approximately 8.8% were seen once, and the ten largest hold 8% to 10%. This clonotype was detected ten times or more. The TCR was taken from a woman aged 45 to 65 in good health. Sequenced material: naive T cells sorted from blood.

For the CDR3, the DNA is TGCAGCGTTGTCGGGGTTGCAACTAATGAAAAACTGTTTTTT. Its translation: CSVVGVATNEKLFF. This rearrangement joins TRBV29-1 to TRBJ1-4; D is unclear. Trimming removed 4 bases from V and 0 bases from J, with 9 bases in between. Germline CDR1 is SQVTM and CDR2 is ANQGSEA. The CDR3 has 14 amino acids.